This T cell receptor (beta chain) stems from a study of T-cell memory formation after mild COVID-19 (dated by TCRdb to about 2021). Turning to the overall study: TCR sequence clusters from the two donors were largely donor specific. T-cell clones expanding and contracting after mild COVID-19 in a couple of donors were tracked by longitudinal TCRalpha and TCRbeta repertoire sequencing. The cohort comprised two young, previously healthy adult volunteers, one female and one male. The full study reports these points: Clones that contracted from day 15 to 85 showed balanced CD4/CD8 phenotypes, whereas a second wave of clones that expanded from day 15 to 37 leaned towards CD4+. Contracting CD4+ clones were found mainly in CM and EM memory subsets, while CD8+ clones were enriched in EMRA. Whether the second-wave clones peaking on day 37 were SARS-CoV-2 specific was not confirmed. The detection of some responding clones in pre-infection memory suggests that pre-existing cross-reactive memory T cells joined the SARS-CoV-2 response. Only a couple of mild cases were covered by the study, and larger cohorts that include severe cases with pre-infection samples were considered necessary.

The table lists this clonotype with many counts. Its antigen remains undetermined. No per-base quality is available; no much larger clone lies one base away. Ficoll-Paque density gradient centrifugation was the method used to isolate PBMCs. The CDR3 sequence holds 11 residues, the cysteine and phenylalanine included. Left in the record is the CDR3 DNA by itself, 33 bases read in frame from the first base. CDR1 and CDR2, per the germline V gene, are MGHDK and SYGVNS. Trimming removed 7 bases from V and 0 bases from J, leaving 3 bases between the germline ends. Data came from an Illumina NovaSeq 6000. Using 5'RACE with constant-segment primers, TCRalpha and TCRbeta cDNA libraries were constructed, with sample barcodes and unique molecular identifiers added in the process. Trizol reagent was used to extract RNA from every sample. Library amplification was performed in two PCR steps, and a second sample barcode and Illumina TruSeq adapters were introduced in the second step. Sequencing of libraries was performed on an Illumina NovaSeq with 2 x 150 bp paired-end reads. The authors processed their data as follows. Demultiplexing of reads and collapsing into UMI-guided consensus sequences were performed with migec v1.2.7. Using mixcr v2.1.11, the UMI consensuses were aligned to TRA and TRB V and J templates and assembled into clonotypes. Clonotypes were classified as expanded or contracted when called significant by both edgeR and NoisET, with noise models trained on biological replicates. For edgeR calls, the thresholds were a false discovery rate-adjusted p below 0.01 and a log2 fold-change of 1. PCA with hierarchical clustering of max-normalized trajectories of the 1000 most abundant clonotypes was used as exploratory dynamics analysis. Separately sequenced CD4+ and CD8+ repertoires were used to assign a CD4 or CD8 phenotype to each responding clone. TCRdb reworked the public reads: Q25 trimming with fastp, MiXCR clone assembly, productive beta chains retained. Each entry is one CDR3 protein sequence, shown with its most common DNA and genes. TCRdb, not the original authors, processed these V and J calls. The table for this sample lists some 340,000 distinct CDR3 sequences; 13% of them were counted only once. Jointly, the top ten make up roughly 23% of the sample.

Sequenced input: PBMCs or a T cell subset sorted from them (not recorded which). This receptor was taken from a man between 18 and 29 years old who had mild COVID-19 (a few samples of this study predate the infection). The sample titles of this study are shuffled in the database, so cell type and time point are left out; the donor was told from shared clones. The V and J genes are TRBV25-1 and TRBJ1-1, with no reliable assignment of the D segment. The nucleotides read TGTGCCAGCATAATGAACACTGAAGCTTTCTTT. Its protein product is CASIMNTEAFF.